This T cell receptor (beta chain) was documented in a study of cytomegalovirus exposure and HLA in healthy donors. Study in general: The roughly 110 validation repertoires used the same platform as the 500 to 700 first-cohort repertoires, a later analysis reported.

Germline lookup yields CDR1 SGHAT and CDR2 FQNNGV. The CDR3 has 15 residues. Trimming at V came to 5 bases and at J to 4 bases, leaving 6 bases not matched to a gene. Produced via immunoSEQ multiplex PCR; TCRdb's table is partial and in-frame only. The table includes a few hundred thousand clones, around 90% detected once. This TCR derives from a woman younger than 30 in good health and CMV-seronegative. The specimen sequenced was PBMCs. The rearrangement joins TRBV11-2 to TRBJ2-1; TRBD2 matches 9 bases. The CDR3 reads CASSPWTSEYNEQFF. The CDR3 DNA is TGTGCCAGCAGCCCCTGGACTAGCGAATACAATGAGCAGTTCTTC.